This T cell receptor (beta chain) is from a study of control samples from healthy donors and cancer patients (dated by TCRdb to 2020 to 2022). In regard to this clone: There is no known antigen for this receptor. The input lacks base qualities; no much larger clone sits a single base away.

For this chain, trimming is 1 base at the V end and 1 base at the J end, and the number of junction bases without a gene match is 5. Reading from cysteine to phenylalanine, the CDR3 counts 16 amino acids. The only DNA kept is the CDR3, 48 bases in frame from the first base. According to the germline V gene, CDR1 reads MGHRA and CDR2 reads YSYEKL. The protocol used for the library was the immunoSEQ multiplex PCR assay. TCRdb limited this immuneACCESS table to in-frame rearrangements with V and J called. A share of clones is missing; checked studies link under half to unresolved V genes, and the rest is unexplained. Recorded for this sample are 200,000 or so clones; around 94% of them occurred a single time. In total, the top ten clones hold 1.5% of the sample.

This clonotype was obtained from a man aged 50 to 59 in good health. What was sequenced was blood. The chain was built from TRBV4-1 and TRBJ2-3; 7 bases in the middle match TRBD1. The DNA is as follows: TGCGCCAGCAGCCAAGCCGGGACAGAAGGCACAGATACGCAGTATTTT. The resulting protein is CASSQAGTEGTDTQYF.